Detailed here is one TCR beta chain. Data came from immunoSEQ multiplex PCR; TCRdb stores just in-frame clones and leaves some out. Of roughly 27,000 clones in the sample, 88% are singletons; the top ten hold 8.3%. These data belong to a study of T cell changes during pregnancy in multiple sclerosis. Germline V lookup: CDR1 LNHDA, CDR2 SQIVND (reference sequence). Unmatched junction bases numbered 4, after V lost 0 bases and J lost 14 bases. The CDR3 sequence is 13 residues long. The rearrangement uses TRBV19 and TRBJ2-1, with 10 bases aligning to TRBD1. The sequences come from CD8+ T cells from peripheral blood mononuclear cells, collected in the second trimester of pregnancy. The TCR sequence derives from a female donor with multiple sclerosis, enrolled in a pregnancy study. The CDR3 DNA reads TGTGCCAGTAGTATAGACCCCGGGACAGGGGAGTTCTTC. Its translation is CASSIDPGTGEFF. Based on the CDR3 plus reference TRBV19 and TRBJ2-1, the full variable domain is DGGITQSPKYLFRKEGQNVTLSCEQNLNHDAMYWYRQDPGQGLRLIYYSQIVNDFQKGDIAEGYSVSREKKESFPLTVTSAQKNPTAFYLCASSIDPGTGEFFGPGTRLTVL.